Each of the 3 T cell receptor beta chains below was sequenced from the same sample in a study of T cells in Graves' hyperthyroidism and ophthalmopathy. There were TCR beta CDR3 regions amplified from RNA transcripts. The HTBI set primed first-round TCR CDR3 RT-PCR. TCRdb re-analysed the multiplex PCR reads in MiXCR, keeping a single row per CDR3 protein. The table includes approximately 600,000 distinct CDR3 sequences, about 15% detected once. What was sequenced was blood. Every receptor here comes from a woman aged 40 to 50 with Graves' ophthalmopathy.

This clonotype appeared a few times. The chain carries TRBV11-2 and TRBJ1-1; D call uncertain. Per germline, CDR1 SGHAT and CDR2 FQNNGV. This CDR3 comprises 13 residues. V gave up 5 bases and J gave up 6 bases, with 13 bases separating them. For the CDR3, the DNA is TGTGCCAGCAGCGAAAGGGTCAACTCTGAAGCTTTCTTT. Translating it yields CASSERVNSEAFF.

This clonotype was picked up a small number of times. V and J are TRBV30 and TRBJ2-7, with TRBD1 as a possible D gene (6 bases). The CDR3 has 12 residues. Germline CDR1 is GTSNPN and CDR2 is SVGIG (reference sequence). V dropped 7 bases and J dropped 1 base, with 11 bases sitting between them. DNA for the CDR3: TGTGCCTTCGGCAGGGGATCCTACGAGCAGTACTTC. It translates to CAFGRGSYEQYF.

This clonotype has only a few counts. The CDR3 reads CASTRTGARATNEKLFF. For the CDR3, the DNA is TGTGCCAGCACCAGGACAGGGGCTCGGGCAACTAATGAAAAACTGTTTTTT. The V gene is TRBV4-2, the J gene TRBJ1-4; 9 bases line up with TRBD1. This CDR3 spans 17 amino acids. The ends lost 7 bases at V and 0 bases at J; junction bases unmatched: 9. CDR1 and CDR2 from the germline V gene are LGHNA and YNFKEQ.